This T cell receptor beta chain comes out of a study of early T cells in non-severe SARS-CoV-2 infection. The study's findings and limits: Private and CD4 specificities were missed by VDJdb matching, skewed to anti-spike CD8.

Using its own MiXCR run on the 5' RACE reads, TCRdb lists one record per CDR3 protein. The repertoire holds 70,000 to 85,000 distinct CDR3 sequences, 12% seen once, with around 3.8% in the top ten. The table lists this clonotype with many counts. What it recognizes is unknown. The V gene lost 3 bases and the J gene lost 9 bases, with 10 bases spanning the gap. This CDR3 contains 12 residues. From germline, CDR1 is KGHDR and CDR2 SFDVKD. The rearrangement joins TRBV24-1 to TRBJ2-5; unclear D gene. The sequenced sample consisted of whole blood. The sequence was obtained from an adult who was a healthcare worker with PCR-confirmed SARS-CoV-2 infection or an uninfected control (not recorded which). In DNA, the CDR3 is TGTGCCACCAGTGATGGACGGTGGGCCCAGTACTTC. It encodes CATSDGRWAQYF.